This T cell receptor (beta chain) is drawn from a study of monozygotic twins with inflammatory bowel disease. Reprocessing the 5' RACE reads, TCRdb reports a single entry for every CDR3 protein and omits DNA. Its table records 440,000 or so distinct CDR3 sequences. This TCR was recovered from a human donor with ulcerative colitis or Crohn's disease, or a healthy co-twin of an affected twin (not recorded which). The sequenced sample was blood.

The chain's CDR3 is CATGLAGFQETQYF. The gene calls are TRBV15 and TRBJ2-5; TCRdb gives TRBD2 as the D gene, but with no DNA this cannot be confirmed. Germline CDR1 is LNHNV and CDR2 is YYDKDF (reference sequence). This CDR3 comprises 14 residues. The entire variable domain, with the rest obtained from reference TRBV15 and TRBJ2-5, is as follows: DAMVIQNPRYQVTQFGKPVTLSCSQTLNHNVMYWYQQKSSQAPKLLFHYYDKDFNNEADTPDNFQSRRPNTSFCFLDIRSPGLGDTAMYLCATGLAGFQETQYFGPGTRLLVL.